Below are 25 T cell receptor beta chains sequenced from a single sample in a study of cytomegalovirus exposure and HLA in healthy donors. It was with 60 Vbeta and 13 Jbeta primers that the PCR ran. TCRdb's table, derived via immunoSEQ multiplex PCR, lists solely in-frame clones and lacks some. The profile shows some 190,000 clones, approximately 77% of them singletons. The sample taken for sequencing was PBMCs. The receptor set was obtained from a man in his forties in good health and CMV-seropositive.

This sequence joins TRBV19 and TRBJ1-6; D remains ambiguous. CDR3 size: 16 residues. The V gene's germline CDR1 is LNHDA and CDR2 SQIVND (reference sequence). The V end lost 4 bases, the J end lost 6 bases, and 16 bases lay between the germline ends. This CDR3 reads CASSSGRRTTNSPLHF. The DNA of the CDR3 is TGTGCCAGTAGTAGCGGCAGACGTACTACTAATTCACCCCTCCACTTT.

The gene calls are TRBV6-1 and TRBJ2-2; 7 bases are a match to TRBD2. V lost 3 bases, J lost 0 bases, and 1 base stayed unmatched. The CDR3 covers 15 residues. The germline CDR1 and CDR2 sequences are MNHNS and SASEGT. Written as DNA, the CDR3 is TGTGCCAGCAGTGAGACTAGCCCGAACACCGGGGAGCTGTTTTTT. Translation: CASSETSPNTGELFF.

The CDR3 DNA is TGTGCCAGCTCACGACAGGGGGTAGAAGAGACCCAGTACTTC. Its protein is CASSRQGVEETQYF. The chain has TRBV18 and TRBJ2-5; 9 bases match TRBD1. The CDR3 has 14 residues. Looked up from germline, CDR1 is KGHSH and CDR2 is LQKENI. V shed 4 bases, J shed 3 bases, and the junction held 3 bases outside the gene matches.

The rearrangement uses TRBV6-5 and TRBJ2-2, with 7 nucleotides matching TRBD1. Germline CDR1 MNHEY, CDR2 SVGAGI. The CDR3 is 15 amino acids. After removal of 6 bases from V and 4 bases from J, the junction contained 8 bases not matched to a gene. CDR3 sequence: CASSQNRGVTGELFF. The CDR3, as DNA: TGTGCCAGCAGCCAAAACAGGGGAGTCACCGGGGAGCTGTTTTTT.

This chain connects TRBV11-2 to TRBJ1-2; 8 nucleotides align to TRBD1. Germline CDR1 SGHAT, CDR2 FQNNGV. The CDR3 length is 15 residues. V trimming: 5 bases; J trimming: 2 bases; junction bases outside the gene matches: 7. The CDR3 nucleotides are TGTGCCAGCAGCACGTCACAGGGGGTGAACTATGGCTACACCTTC. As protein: CASSTSQGVNYGYTF.

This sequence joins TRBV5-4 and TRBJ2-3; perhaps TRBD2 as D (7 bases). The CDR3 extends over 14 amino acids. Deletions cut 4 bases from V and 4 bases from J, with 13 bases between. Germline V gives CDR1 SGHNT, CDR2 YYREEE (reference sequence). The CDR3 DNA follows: TGTGCCAGCAGCACCAGGGAGGGGGCAGATACGCAGTATTTT. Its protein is CASSTREGADTQYF.

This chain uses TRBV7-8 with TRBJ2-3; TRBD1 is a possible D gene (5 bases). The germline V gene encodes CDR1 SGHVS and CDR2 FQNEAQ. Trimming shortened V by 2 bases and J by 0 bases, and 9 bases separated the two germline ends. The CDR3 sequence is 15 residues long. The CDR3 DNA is TGTGCCAGCAGCTTAAAAGGGGTCAGCACAGATACGCAGTATTTT. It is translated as CASSLKGVSTDTQYF.

As DNA, the CDR3 is TGTGCCAGCAGCTTGTGGGCTAGCGGGATATCCGAGCAGTACTTC. Its protein is CASSLWASGISEQYF. V usage is TRBV5-4 and J usage is TRBJ2-7, with 9 bases fitting TRBD2. The CDR3 length is 15 residues. Unmatched junction bases numbered 8, after V lost 1 base and J lost 6 bases. Germline-derived CDR1 and CDR2 are SGHNT and YYREEE (reference sequence).

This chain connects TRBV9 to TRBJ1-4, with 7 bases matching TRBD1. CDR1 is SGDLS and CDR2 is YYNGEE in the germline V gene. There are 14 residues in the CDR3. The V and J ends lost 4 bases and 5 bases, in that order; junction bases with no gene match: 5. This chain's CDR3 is CASSQGQQNEKLFF. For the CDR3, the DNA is TGTGCCAGCAGCCAGGGACAGCAAAATGAAAAACTGTTTTTT.

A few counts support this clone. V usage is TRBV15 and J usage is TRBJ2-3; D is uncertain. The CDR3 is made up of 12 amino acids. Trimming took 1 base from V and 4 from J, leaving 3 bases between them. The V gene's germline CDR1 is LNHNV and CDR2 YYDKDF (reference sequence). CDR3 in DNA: TGTGCCACCAGCAGAGGGCCAGATACGCAGTATTTT. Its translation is CATSRGPDTQYF.

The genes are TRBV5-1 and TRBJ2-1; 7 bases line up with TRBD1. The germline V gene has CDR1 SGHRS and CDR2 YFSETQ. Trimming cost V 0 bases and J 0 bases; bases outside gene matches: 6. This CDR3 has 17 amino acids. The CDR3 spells CASSLGGGRFSYNEQFF. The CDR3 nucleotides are TGCGCCAGCAGCTTGGGAGGGGGCCGGTTCTCCTACAATGAGCAGTTCTTC.

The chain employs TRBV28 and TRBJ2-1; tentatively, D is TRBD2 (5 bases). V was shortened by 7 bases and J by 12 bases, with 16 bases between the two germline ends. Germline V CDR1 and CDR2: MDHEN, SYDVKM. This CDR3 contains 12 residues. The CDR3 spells CASNPSGPRQFF. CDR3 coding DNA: TGTGCCAGCAATCCAAGCGGCCCCCGGCAGTTCTTC.

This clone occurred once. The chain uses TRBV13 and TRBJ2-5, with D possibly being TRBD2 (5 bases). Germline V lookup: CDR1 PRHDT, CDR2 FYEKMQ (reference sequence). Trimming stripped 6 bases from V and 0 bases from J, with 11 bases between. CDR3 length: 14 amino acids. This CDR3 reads CASRFSGNQETQYF. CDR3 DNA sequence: TGTGCCAGCAGGTTTTCGGGAAACCAAGAGACCCAGTACTTC.

The CDR3: CASSLGGSGQETQYF. The CDR3 DNA reads TGTGCCAGCAGCTTAGGTGGTAGCGGCCAAGAGACCCAGTACTTC. V usage is TRBV7-2 and J usage is TRBJ2-5; weak D call: TRBD2 (6 bases). Trimming removed 1 base at V and 1 base at J, with 10 bases between. Germline V lookup: CDR1 SGHTA, CDR2 FQGNSA. The CDR3 runs to 15 residues.

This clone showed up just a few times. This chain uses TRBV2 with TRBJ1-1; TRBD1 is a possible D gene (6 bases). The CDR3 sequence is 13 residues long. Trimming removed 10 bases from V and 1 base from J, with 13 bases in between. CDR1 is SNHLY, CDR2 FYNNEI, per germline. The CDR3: CATAQGPNTEAFF. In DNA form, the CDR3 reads TGTGCCACAGCTCAGGGGCCGAACACTGAAGCTTTCTTT.

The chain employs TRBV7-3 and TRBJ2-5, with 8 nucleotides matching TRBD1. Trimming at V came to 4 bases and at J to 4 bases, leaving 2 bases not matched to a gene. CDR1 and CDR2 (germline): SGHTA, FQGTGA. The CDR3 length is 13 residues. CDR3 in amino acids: CASSSGQGETQYF. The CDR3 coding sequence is TGTGCCAGCAGCTCAGGACAGGGAGAGACCCAGTACTTC.

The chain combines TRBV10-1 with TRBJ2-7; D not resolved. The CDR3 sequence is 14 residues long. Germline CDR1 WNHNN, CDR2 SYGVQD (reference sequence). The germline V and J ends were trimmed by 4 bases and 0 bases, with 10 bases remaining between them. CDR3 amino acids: CASSGRWSSYEQYF. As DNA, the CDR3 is TGCGCCAGCAGTGGGAGATGGAGCTCCTACGAGCAGTACTTC.

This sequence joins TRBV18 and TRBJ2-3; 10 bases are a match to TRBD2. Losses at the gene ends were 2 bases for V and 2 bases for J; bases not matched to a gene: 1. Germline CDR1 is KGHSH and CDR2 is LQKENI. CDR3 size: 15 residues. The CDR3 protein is CASSPGLADTDTQYF. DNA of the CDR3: TGTGCCAGCTCACCAGGACTAGCGGACACAGATACGCAGTATTTT.

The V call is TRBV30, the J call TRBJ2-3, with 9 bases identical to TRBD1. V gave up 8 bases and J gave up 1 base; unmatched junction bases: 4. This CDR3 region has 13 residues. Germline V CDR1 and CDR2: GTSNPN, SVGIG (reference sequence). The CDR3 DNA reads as TGTGCCGCGGACAGGGGCGGCACAGATACGCAGTATTTT. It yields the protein CAADRGGTDTQYF.

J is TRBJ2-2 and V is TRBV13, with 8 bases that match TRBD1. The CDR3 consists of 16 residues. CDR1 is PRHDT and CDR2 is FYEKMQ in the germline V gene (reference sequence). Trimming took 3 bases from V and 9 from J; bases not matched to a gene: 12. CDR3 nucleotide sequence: TGTGCCAGCAGCTTCTACCAGGGGGCGTACGTTCGGGAGCTGTTTTTT. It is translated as CASSFYQGAYVRELFF.

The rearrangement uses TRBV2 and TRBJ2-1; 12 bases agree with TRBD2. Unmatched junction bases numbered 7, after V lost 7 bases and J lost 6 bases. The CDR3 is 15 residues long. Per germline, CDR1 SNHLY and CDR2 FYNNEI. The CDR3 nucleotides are TGTGCCAGCATGTTCGGACTAGCGGGGATCAATGAGCAGTTCTTC. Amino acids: CASMFGLAGINEQFF. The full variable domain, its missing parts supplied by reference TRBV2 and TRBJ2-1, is EPEVTQTPSHQVTQMGQEVILRCVPISNHLYFYWYRQILGQKVEFLVSFYNNEISEKSEIFDDQFSVERPDGSNFTLKIRSTKLEDSAMYFCASMFGLAGINEQFFGPGTRLTVL.

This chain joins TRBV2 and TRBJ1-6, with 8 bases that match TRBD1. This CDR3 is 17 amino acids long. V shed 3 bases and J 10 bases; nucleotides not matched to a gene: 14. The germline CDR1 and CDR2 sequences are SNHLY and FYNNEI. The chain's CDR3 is CASSEGFRQGTGSPLHF. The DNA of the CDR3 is TGTGCCAGCAGTGAGGGTTTCCGACAGGGGACGGGCTCACCCCTCCACTTT.

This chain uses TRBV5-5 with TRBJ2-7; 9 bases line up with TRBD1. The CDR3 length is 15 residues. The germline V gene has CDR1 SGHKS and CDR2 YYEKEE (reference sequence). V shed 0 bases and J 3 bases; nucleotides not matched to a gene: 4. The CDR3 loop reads CASSLEGQGNYEQYF. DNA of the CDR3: TGTGCCAGCAGCTTGGAGGGACAGGGAAACTACGAGCAGTACTTC.

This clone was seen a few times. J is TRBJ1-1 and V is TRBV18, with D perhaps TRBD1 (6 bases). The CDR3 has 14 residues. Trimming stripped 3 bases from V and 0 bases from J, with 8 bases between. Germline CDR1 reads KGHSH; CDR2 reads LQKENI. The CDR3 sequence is CASSPTGLNTEAFF. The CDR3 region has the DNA TGTGCCAGCTCACCCACAGGGTTGAACACTGAAGCTTTCTTT.

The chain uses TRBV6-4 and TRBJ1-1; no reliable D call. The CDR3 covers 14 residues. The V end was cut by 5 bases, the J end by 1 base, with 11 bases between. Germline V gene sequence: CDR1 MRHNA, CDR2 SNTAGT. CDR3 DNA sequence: TGTGCCAGCAGTTCTCCTAGGCCGAACACTGAAGCTTTCTTT. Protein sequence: CASSSPRPNTEAFF.